This TCR beta chain stems from a study of T-cell memory formation after mild COVID-19. This CDR3 has 11 residues. Germline V gene data show CDR1 as MNHEY and CDR2 as SVGAGI. Between the trimmed V and J ends, which lost 3 bases and 9 bases, there was a span of 6 bases. At least ten counts were recorded for this clonotype. TCRdb ran MiXCR on the 5' RACE reads and lists one entry per CDR3 protein. The sample lists tens of thousands of distinct CDR3 sequences; 16% were seen once. The receptor's source is an adult woman who had mild COVID-19 (a few samples of this study predate the infection). Cell type and time point are not known. Sequencing used PBMCs or a T cell subset sorted from them (not recorded which). The V call is TRBV6-5, the J call TRBJ2-1, with unresolved D. CDR3 protein: CASSYPGEQFF. In nucleotides, the CDR3 is TGTGCCAGCAGTTATCCGGGTGAGCAGTTCTTC.